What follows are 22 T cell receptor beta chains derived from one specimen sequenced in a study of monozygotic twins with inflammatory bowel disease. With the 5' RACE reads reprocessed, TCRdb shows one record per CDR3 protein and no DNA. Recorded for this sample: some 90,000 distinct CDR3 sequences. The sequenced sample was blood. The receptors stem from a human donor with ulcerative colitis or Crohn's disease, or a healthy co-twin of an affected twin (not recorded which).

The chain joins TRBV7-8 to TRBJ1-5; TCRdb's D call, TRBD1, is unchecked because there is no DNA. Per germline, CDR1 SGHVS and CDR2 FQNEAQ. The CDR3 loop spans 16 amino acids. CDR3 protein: CASSLGHVGSNQPQHF.

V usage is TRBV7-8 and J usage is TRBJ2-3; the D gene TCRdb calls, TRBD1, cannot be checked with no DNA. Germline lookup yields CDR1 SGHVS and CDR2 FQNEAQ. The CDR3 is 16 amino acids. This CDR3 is CASSLGAEPVTDTQYF.

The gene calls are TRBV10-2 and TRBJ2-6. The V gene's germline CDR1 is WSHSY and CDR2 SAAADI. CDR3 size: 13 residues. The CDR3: CASKGSGANVLTF.

The CDR3 sequence: CASSLLSPQETQYF. The chain is built from TRBV5-6 and TRBJ2-5. CDR1 is SGHDT and CDR2 is YYEEEE in the germline V gene. The CDR3 has 14 amino acids.

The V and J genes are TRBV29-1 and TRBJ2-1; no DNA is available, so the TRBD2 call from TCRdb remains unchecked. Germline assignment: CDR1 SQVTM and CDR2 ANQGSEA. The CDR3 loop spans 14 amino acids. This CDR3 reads CSGGRTISYNEQFF.

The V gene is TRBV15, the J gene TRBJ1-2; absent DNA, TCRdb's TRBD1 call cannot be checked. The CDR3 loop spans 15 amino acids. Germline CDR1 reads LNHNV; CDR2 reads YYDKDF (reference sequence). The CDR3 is CATSLKTEPNYGYTF.

CDR3 region: CASSLAAAVPQETQYF. The chain uses TRBV5-1 and TRBJ2-5. Germline lookup yields CDR1 SGHRS and CDR2 YFSETQ. This CDR3 contains 16 residues.

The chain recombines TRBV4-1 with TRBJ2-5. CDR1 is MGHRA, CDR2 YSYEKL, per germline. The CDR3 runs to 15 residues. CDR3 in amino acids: CASSQAQSLGETQYF.

This CDR3 is CASSRQEQETQYF. The chain carries TRBV3-1 and TRBJ2-5; TCRdb names TRBD1, which stays unverified in the absence of DNA. CDR3 size: 13 residues. CDR1 is LGHDT, CDR2 YNNKEL, per germline (reference sequence).

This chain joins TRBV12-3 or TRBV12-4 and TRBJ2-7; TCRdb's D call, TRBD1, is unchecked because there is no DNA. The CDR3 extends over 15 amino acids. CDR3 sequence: CASRRGTGSSYEQYF.

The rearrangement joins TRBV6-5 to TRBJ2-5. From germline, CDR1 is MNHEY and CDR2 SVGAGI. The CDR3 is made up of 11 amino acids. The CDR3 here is CASSYKGTQYF.

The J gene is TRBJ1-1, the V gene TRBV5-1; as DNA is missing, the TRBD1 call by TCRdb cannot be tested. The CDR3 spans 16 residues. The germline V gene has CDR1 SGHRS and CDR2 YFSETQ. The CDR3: CASSHFFRGRGTEAFF.

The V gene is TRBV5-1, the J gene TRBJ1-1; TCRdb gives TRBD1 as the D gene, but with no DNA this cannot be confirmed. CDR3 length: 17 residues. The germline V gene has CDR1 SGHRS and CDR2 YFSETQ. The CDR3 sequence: CASSLGGPDSGNTEAFF. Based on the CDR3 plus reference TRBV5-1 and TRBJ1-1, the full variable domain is KAGVTQTPRYLIKTRGQQVTLSCSPISGHRSVSWYQQTPGQGLQFLFEYFSETQRNKGNFPGRFSGRQFSNSRSEMNVSTLELGDSALYLCASSLGGPDSGNTEAFFGQGTRLTVV.

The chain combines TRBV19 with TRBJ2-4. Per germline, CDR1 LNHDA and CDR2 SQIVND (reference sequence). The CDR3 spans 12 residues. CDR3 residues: CASSIDRTFQYF.

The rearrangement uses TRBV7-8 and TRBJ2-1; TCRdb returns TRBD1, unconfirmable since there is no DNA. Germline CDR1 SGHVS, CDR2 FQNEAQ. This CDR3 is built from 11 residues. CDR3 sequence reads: CASSSGTEQFF.

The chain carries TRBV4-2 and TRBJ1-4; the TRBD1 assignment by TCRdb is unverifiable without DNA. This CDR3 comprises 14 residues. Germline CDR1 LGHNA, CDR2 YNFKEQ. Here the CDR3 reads CASRQGGDNEKLFF.

Here the CDR3 reads CASSSASWANTGELFF. The chain combines TRBV13 with TRBJ2-2. CDR3 length equals 16 residues. Per the germline V gene, CDR1 is PRHDT and CDR2 is FYEKMQ (reference sequence).

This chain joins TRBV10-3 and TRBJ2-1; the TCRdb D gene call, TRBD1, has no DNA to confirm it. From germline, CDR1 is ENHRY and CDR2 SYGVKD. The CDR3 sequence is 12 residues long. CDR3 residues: CAISETPPYRVF.

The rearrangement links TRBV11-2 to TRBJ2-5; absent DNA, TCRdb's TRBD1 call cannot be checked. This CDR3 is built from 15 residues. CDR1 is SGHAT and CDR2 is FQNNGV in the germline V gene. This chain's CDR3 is CASSLGAGAQETQYF. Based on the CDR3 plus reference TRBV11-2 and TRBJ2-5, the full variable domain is EAGVAQSPRYKIIEKRQSVAFWCNPISGHATLYWYQQILGQGPKLLIQFQNNGVVDDSQLPKDRFSAERLKGVDSTLKIQPAKLEDSAVYLCASSLGAGAQETQYFGPGTRLLVL.

The CDR3: CATSQAGVETQYF. The J gene is TRBJ2-5, the V gene TRBV24-1; the TRBD2 assignment by TCRdb is unverifiable without DNA. This CDR3 contains 13 residues. Germline V gene lookup returns CDR1 KGHDR and CDR2 SFDVKD.

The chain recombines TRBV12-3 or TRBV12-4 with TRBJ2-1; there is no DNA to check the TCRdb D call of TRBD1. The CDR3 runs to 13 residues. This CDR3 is CASSLDRRNEQFF.

CDR3 amino acids: CASSSTGSEDEKLFF. The V gene is TRBV6-5, the J gene TRBJ1-4; TCRdb's D gene call, TRBD1, goes unchecked for lack of DNA. The CDR3 contains 15 residues. Germline V CDR1 and CDR2: MNHEY, SVGAGI.